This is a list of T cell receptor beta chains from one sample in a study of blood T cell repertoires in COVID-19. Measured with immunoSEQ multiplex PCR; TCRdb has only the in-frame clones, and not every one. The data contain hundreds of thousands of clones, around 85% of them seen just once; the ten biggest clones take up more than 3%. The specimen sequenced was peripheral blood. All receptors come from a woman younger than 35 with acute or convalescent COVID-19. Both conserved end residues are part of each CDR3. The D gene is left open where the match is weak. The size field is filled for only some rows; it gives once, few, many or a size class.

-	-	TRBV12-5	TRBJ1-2	TGTGCTAGTGGTTCGGCAGGGATTGGCTACACCTTC	CASGSAGIGYTF
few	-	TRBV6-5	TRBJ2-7	TGTGCCAGCAGTTACGAGGTAGCCGGACAGTACTTC	CASSYEVAGQYF
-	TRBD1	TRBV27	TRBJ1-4	TGTGCCAGCAGCTCCGGGACAGGAGGGGAAAAACTGTTTTTT	CASSSGTGGEKLFF
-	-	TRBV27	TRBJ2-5	TGTGCCAGCAGTGCTGGAGCGGTAACCCAAGAGACCCAGTACTTC	CASSAGAVTQETQYF
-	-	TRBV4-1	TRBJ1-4	TGCGCCAGCAGCCCCCTGATGGCGGATAATGAAAAACTGTTTTTT	CASSPLMADNEKLFF
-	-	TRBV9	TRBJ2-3	TGTGCCAGCAGCGTAGCTGATACGCAGTATTTT	CASSVADTQYF
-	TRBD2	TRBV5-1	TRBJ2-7	TGCGCCAGCAGCTGGACCGGACTAGAGGCCTACGAGCAGTACTTC	CASSWTGLEAYEQYF
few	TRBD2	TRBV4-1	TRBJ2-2	TGCGCCAGCAGCAGCCAAGCGTCCCTAGCGGCTACAGTCACCGGGGAGCTGTTTTTT	CASSSQASLAATVTGELFF
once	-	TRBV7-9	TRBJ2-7	TGTGCCAGCAGCTTAGACGGCACGTGGACAAGCTACGAGCAGTACTTC	CASSLDGTWTSYEQYF
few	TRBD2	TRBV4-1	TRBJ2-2	TGCGCCAGCAGCCAAGCCCGTAGCGGGAGAGGTACCGGGGAGCTGTTTTTT	CASSQARSGRGTGELFF
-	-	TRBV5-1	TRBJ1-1	TGCGCCAGCAGCTTGGCTGTGAACACTGAAGCTTTCTTT	CASSLAVNTEAFF
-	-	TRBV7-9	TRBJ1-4	TGTGCCAGCAGGCACCGAGGGGACATCGAAAGAGGAAAACTGTTTTTT	CASRHRGDIERGKLFF
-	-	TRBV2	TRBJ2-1	TGTGCCAGCCGGGGGTACAATGAGCAGTTCTTC	CASRGYNEQFF
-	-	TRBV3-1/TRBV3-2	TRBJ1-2	TGTGCCAGCAGCCAAAGGCAAGGGGAGGTTGGCTACACCTTC	CASSQRQGEVGYTF
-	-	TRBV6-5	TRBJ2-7	TGTGCCAGCAGAACGCCGTCGGGGGAGCAGTACTTC	CASRTPSGEQYF
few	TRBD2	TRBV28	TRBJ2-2	TGTGCCAGCAGTTCCCCCGGGACTAGTGTCGGGGAGCTGTTTTTT	CASSSPGTSVGELFF
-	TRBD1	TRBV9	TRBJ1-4	TGTGCCAGCAGCGTGGCGACAGGGGGCAGTGAAAAACTGTTTTTT	CASSVATGGSEKLFF
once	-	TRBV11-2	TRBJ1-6	TGTGCCAGCAGCTTAGTTCATTCGAGTTATTCACCCCTCCACTTT	CASSLVHSSYSPLHF
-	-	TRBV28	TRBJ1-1	TGTGCCAGCAGTTCCCTCCAAGTCGCGACTGAAGCTTTCTTT	CASSSLQVATEAFF
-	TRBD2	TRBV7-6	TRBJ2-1	TGTGCCAGCAGCTCGATAGCGGGAGGGGTCAATGAGCAGTTCTTC	CASSSIAGGVNEQFF
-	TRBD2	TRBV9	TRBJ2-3	TGTGCCAGCAGCGTAGTCCCCGGGGGGACTAGCGGGGGGGCATCAGATACGCAGTATTTT	CASSVVPGGTSGGASDTQYF
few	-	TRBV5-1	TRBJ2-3	TGCGCCAGCAGCATTGACTCCCCCGATACGCAGTATTTT	CASSIDSPDTQYF
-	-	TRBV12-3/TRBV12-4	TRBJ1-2	TGTGCCAGCAGTTTAAGCGCCTCCGGCTACACCTTC	CASSLSASGYTF
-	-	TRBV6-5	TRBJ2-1	TGTGCCAGCAGTTACACCGGGGGTTCCTACAATGAGCAGTTCTTC	CASSYTGGSYNEQFF
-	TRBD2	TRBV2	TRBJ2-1	TGTGCCAGCAAGCCCTCTAGCGGGAGTGGGAATGAGCAGTTCTTC	CASKPSSGSGNEQFF
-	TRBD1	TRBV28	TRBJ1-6	TGTGCCAGCAGTTCCCTCGGACAGGGGAGTAATTCACCCCTCCACTTT	CASSSLGQGSNSPLHF
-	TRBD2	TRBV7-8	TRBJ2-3	TGTGCCAGCAGCTTTACTAGCGGGGAGACGCAGTATTTT	CASSFTSGETQYF